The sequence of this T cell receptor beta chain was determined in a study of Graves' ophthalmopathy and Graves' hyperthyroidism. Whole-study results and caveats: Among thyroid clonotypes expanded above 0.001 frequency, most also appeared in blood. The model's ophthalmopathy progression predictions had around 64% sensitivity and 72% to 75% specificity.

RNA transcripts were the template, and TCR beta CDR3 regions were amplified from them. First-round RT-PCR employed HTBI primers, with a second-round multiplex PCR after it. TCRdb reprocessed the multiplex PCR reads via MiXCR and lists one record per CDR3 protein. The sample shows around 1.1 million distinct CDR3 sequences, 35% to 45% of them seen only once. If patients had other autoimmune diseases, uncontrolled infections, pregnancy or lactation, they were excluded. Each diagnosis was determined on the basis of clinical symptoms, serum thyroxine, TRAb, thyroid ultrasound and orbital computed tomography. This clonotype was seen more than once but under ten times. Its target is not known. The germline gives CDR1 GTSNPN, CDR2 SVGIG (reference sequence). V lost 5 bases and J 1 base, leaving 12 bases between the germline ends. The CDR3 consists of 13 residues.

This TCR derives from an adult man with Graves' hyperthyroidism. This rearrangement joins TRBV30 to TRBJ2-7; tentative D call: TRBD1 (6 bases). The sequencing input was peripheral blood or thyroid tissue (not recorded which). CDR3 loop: CAWWKQGSYEQYF. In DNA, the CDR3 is TGTGCCTGGTGGAAACAGGGATCCTACGAGCAGTACTTC. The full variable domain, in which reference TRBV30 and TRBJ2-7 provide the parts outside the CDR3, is SQTIHQWPATLVQPVGSPLSLECTVEGTSNPNLYWYRQAAGRGLQLLFYSVGIGQISSEVPQNLSASRPQDRQFILSSKKLLLSDSGFYLCAWWKQGSYEQYFGPGTRLTVT.